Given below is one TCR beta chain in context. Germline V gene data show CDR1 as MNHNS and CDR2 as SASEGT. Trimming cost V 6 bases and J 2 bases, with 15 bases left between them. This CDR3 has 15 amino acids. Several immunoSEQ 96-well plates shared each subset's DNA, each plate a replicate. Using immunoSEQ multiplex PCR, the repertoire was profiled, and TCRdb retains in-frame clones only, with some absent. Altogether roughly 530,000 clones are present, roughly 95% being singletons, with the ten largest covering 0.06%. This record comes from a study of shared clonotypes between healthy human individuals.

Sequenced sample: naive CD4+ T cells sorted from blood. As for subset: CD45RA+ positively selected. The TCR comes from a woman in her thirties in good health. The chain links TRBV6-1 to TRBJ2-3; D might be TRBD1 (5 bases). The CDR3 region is CASSEFSGFTDTQYF. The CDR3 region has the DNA TGTGCCAGCAGCGAATTTTCAGGGTTCACAGATACGCAGTATTTT.